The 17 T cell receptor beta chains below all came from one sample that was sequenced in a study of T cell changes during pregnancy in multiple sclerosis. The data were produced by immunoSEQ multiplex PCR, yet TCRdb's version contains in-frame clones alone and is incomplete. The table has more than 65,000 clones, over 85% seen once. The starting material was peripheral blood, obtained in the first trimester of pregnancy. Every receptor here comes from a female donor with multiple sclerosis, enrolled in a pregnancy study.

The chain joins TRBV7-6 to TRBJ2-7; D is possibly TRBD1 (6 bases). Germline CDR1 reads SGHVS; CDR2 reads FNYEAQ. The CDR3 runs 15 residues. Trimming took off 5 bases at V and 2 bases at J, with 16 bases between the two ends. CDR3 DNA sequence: TGTGCCAGCAGCCCGACGCCCAGGGGAGCCTACGAGCAGTACTTC. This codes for CASSPTPRGAYEQYF.

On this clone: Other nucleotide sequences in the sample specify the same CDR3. The DNA for the CDR3 is TGTGCCAGCAGCGTAGCGACTAGCGGGGGACAAGAGACCCAGTACTTC. Translating it yields CASSVATSGGQETQYF. V and J are TRBV9 and TRBJ2-5; 12 nucleotides align to TRBD2. This CDR3 has 16 amino acids. The germline gives CDR1 SGDLS, CDR2 YYNGEE. V shed 0 bases, J shed 2 bases, and the junction held 2 bases outside the gene matches.

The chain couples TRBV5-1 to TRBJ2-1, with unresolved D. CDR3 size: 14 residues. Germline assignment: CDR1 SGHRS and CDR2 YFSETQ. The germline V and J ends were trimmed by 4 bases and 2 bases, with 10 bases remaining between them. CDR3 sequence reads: CASSGDHTYNEQFF. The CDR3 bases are TGCGCCAGCAGCGGAGACCACACCTACAATGAGCAGTTCTTC.

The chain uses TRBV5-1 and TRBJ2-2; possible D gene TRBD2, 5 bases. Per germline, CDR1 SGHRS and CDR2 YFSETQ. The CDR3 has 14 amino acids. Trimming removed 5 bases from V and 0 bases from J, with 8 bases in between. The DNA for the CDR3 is TGCGCCAGCAGTGGAGGAGCGAACACCGGGGAGCTGTTTTTT. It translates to CASSGGANTGELFF.

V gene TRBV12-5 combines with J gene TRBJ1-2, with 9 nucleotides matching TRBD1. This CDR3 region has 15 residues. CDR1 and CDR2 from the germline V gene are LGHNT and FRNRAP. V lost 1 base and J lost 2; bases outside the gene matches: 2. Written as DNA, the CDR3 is TGTGCTAGTGGTTTGGCCGGGACAGGGAACTATGGCTACACCTTC. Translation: CASGLAGTGNYGYTF.

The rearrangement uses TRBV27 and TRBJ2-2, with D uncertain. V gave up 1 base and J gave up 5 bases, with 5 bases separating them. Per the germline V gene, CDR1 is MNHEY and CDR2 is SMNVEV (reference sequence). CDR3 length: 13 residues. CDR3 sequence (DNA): TGTGCCAGCAGTTTATGGGCTACCGGGGAGCTGTTTTTT. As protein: CASSLWATGELFF.

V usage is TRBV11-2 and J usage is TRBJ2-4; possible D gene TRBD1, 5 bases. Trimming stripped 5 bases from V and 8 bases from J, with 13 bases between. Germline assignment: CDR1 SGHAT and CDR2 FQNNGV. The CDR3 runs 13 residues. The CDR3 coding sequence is TGTGCCAGCAGCCGGTCCAGGGAAGACATTCAGTACTTC. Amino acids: CASSRSREDIQYF.

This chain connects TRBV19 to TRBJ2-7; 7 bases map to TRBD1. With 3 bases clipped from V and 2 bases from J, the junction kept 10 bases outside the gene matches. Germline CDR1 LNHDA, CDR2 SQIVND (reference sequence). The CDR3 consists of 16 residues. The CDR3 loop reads CASSIRIGGKTYEQYF. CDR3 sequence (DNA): TGTGCCAGTAGTATTCGGATAGGGGGCAAGACCTACGAGCAGTACTTC.

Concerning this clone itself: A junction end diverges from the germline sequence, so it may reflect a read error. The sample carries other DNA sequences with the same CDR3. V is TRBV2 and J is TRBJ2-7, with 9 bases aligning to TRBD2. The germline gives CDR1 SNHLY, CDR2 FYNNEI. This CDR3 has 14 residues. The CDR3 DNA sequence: TGTGCCAGCAGTGAAGCTAGCGGGAGTATCGAGCAATACTTC. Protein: CASSEASGSIEQYF.

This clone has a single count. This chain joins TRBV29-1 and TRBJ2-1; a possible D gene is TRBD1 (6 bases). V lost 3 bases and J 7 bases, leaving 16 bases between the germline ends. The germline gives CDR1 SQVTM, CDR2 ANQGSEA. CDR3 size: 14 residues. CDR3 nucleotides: TGCAGCGTTGATAAATGGGGGCCCCGAAATGAGCAGTTCTTC. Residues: CSVDKWGPRNEQFF.

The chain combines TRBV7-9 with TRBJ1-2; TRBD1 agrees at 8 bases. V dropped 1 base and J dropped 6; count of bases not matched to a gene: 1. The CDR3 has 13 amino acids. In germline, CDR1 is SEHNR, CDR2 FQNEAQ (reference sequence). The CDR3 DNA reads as TGTGCCAGCAGCTTAGGGACAGGGAATGGCTACACCTTC. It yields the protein CASSLGTGNGYTF.

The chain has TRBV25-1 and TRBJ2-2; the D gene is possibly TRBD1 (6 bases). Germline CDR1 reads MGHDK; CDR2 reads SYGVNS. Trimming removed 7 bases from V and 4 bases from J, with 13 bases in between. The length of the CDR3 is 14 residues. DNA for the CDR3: TGTGCCAGCACTGCTACAGGGTTCACCGGGGAGCTGTTTTTT. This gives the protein CASTATGFTGELFF.

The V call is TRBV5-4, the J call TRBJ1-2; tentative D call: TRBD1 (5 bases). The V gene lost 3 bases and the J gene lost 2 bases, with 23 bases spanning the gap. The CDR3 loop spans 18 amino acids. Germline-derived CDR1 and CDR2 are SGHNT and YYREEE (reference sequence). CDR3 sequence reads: CASSSPAGHQIKNYGYTF. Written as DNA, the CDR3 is TGTGCCAGCAGCTCTCCAGCTGGACACCAAATTAAAAACTATGGCTACACCTTC.

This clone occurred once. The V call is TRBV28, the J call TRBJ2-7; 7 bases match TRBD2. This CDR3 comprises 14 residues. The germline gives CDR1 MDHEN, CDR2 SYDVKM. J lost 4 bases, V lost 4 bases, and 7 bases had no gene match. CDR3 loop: CASSSSGSVYEQYF. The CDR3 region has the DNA TGTGCCAGCAGTTCTAGCGGTAGTGTTTACGAGCAGTACTTC.

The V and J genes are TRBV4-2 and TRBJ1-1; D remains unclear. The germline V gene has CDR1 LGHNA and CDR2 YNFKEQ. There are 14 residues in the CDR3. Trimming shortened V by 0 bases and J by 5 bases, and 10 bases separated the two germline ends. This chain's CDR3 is CASSQDREGTEAFF. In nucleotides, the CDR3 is TGTGCCAGCAGCCAAGATCGGGAAGGGACTGAAGCTTTCTTT.

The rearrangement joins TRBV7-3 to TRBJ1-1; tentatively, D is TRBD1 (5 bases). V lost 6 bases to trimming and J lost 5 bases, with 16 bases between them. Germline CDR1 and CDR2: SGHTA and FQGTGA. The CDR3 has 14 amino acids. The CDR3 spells CASRQTGRVTEAFF. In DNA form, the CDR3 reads TGTGCCAGCAGACAAACCGGCAGGGTTACTGAAGCTTTCTTT.

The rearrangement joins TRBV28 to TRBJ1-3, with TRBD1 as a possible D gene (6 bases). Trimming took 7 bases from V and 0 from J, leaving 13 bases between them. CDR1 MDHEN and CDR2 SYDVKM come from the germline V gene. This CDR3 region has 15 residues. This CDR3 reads CASIRGGSSGNTIYF. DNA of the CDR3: TGTGCCAGCATACGTGGGGGCAGCTCTGGAAACACCATATATTTT.